The 17 T cell receptor beta chains below were found in one sample sequenced in a study of shared clonotypes between healthy human individuals. Method: immunoSEQ multiplex PCR; TCRdb's copy keeps in-frame clones and lacks some. Among millions of clones, more than 90% were seen once, and the ten largest hold over 0.12%. The sample taken for sequencing was naive CD4+ T cells sorted from blood. Described subset: CD45RA+ positively selected. These TCRs come from a man in his late teens or twenties in good health.

The V and J genes are TRBV6-1 and TRBJ2-1, with TRBD2 matching over 7 bases. In germline, CDR1 is MNHNS, CDR2 SASEGT. There are 16 residues in the CDR3. Unmatched junction bases numbered 2, after V lost 0 bases and J lost 0 bases. The CDR3 spells CASSEAGGSSYNEQFF. The CDR3 DNA is TGTGCCAGCAGTGAAGCGGGAGGGAGCTCCTACAATGAGCAGTTCTTC.

The chain carries TRBV5-1 and TRBJ1-3; D is possibly TRBD1 (5 bases). Trimming cost V 4 bases and J 0 bases, with 17 bases left between them. The CDR3 runs 17 residues. The V gene's germline CDR1 is SGHRS and CDR2 YFSETQ. The CDR3 region is CASSREPGQFSGNTIYF. For the CDR3, the DNA is TGCGCCAGCAGCCGCGAGCCCGGACAATTCTCTGGAAACACCATATATTTT.

The chain employs TRBV7-2 and TRBJ2-3; D is unclear. CDR3 length equals 14 residues. The germline V and J ends were trimmed by 2 bases and 6 bases, with 12 bases remaining between them. From germline, CDR1 is SGHTA and CDR2 FQGNSA. In DNA form, the CDR3 reads TGTGCCAGCAGCTTAATGGACGCATCCGATACGCAGTATTTT. As protein: CASSLMDASDTQYF.

The V gene is TRBV4-1, the J gene TRBJ2-2; TRBD1 or TRBD2 may be the D gene (5 bases each). V was pared by 0 bases and J by 5 bases, with 19 bases between. The length of the CDR3 is 18 residues. Germline CDR1 MGHRA, CDR2 YSYEKL. The CDR3 protein is CASSQDRWTQGGTGELFF. CDR3 in DNA: TGCGCCAGCAGCCAAGATCGGTGGACTCAGGGCGGGACCGGGGAGCTGTTTTTT.

The chain joins TRBV2 to TRBJ1-2; D unresolved. V was shortened by 5 bases and J by 8 bases, with 18 bases between the two germline ends. This CDR3 comprises 14 residues. Germline V gives CDR1 SNHLY, CDR2 FYNNEI. CDR3 in amino acids: CASSPGPIMGGYTF. CDR3 in DNA: TGTGCCAGCAGTCCAGGACCTATAATGGGGGGCTACACCTTC. Drawing the rest from reference TRBV2 and TRBJ1-2, the complete variable domain is EPEVTQTPSHQVTQMGQEVILRCVPISNHLYFYWYRQILGQKVEFLVSFYNNEISEKSEIFDDQFSVERPDGSNFTLKIRSTKLEDSAMYFCASSPGPIMGGYTFGSGTRLTVV.

Remarks on this clone: Other nucleotide sequences from this sample produce the same CDR3. The chain recombines TRBV7-2 with TRBJ1-6; D is perhaps TRBD1 (5 bases). V lost 3 bases and J 7 bases, leaving 13 bases between the germline ends. CDR1 SGHTA and CDR2 FQGNSA come from the germline V gene. CDR3 length equals 15 residues. The CDR3 protein is CASSLSGTGNSPLHF. CDR3 DNA sequence: TGTGCCAGCAGCTTGTCCGGGACTGGGAATTCACCCCTCCACTTT.

The rearrangement links TRBV30 to TRBJ1-4; no definite D call. The ends were cut back, 2 bases at V and 5 bases at J, with 9 bases in the middle. The CDR3 has 13 amino acids. Germline V lookup: CDR1 GTSNPN, CDR2 SVGIG (reference sequence). The CDR3 sequence: CAWSPGRNEKLFF. CDR3 nucleotides: TGTGCCTGGAGTCCCGGACGGAATGAAAAACTGTTTTTT.

This sequence joins TRBV15 and TRBJ2-2; D is uncertain. From germline, CDR1 is LNHNV and CDR2 YYDKDF (reference sequence). CDR3 length: 13 amino acids. Trimming left V 3 bases short and J 4 bases short, with 6 bases between. CDR3 coding DNA: TGTGCCACCAGCAGTGGGCTCACCGGGGAGCTGTTTTTT. Amino acids: CATSSGLTGELFF.

This chain uses TRBV19 with TRBJ1-3; TRBD1 matches 9 bases. This CDR3 spans 17 amino acids. Trimming removed 6 bases from V and 0 bases from J; junction bases left unmatched: 9. Germline V gene sequence: CDR1 LNHDA, CDR2 SQIVND (reference sequence). Here the CDR3 DNA reads TGTGCCAGTAGAGGAGAGGGACAGGGCTTCTCTGGAAACACCATATATTTT. It is translated as CASRGEGQGFSGNTIYF.

This chain links TRBV2 with TRBJ2-2; D call uncertain. Deletions cut 6 bases from V and 6 bases from J, with 8 bases between. The CDR3 is 12 amino acids. Germline-derived CDR1 and CDR2 are SNHLY and FYNNEI. This CDR3 reads CASRRTAGELFF. The CDR3 coding sequence is TGTGCCAGCAGACGGACGGCCGGGGAGCTGTTTTTT. Using reference TRBV2 and TRBJ2-2 for the parts outside the CDR3, the full variable domain is EPEVTQTPSHQVTQMGQEVILRCVPISNHLYFYWYRQILGQKVEFLVSFYNNEISEKSEIFDDQFSVERPDGSNFTLKIRSTKLEDSAMYFCASRRTAGELFFGEGSRLTVL.

The chain uses TRBV5-1 and TRBJ1-2, with D unclear. Germline V gene data show CDR1 as SGHRS and CDR2 as YFSETQ. Deletions cut 5 bases from V and 2 bases from J, with 19 bases between. The CDR3 is 16 amino acids. CDR3 residues: CASRPGQFGPNYGYTF. CDR3 DNA: TGCGCCAGCAGGCCAGGTCAATTCGGCCCAAACTATGGCTACACCTTC.

This chain uses TRBV6-5 with TRBJ1-1; no firm D call. Germline loops: CDR1 MNHEY, CDR2 SVGAGI. V was pared by 8 bases and J by 6 bases, with 19 bases between. The CDR3 has 14 residues. The CDR3 sequence is CASSSLSGSSEAFF. CDR3 DNA sequence: TGTGCCAGCTCCTCTCTGTCTGGAAGTTCTGAAGCTTTCTTT.

The gene calls are TRBV29-1 and TRBJ1-4; D perhaps matches TRBD1 (5 bases). Trimming removed 6 bases from V and 4 bases from J, with 15 bases in between. The CDR3 runs 14 residues. From germline, CDR1 is SQVTM and CDR2 ANQGSEA. The CDR3 reads CSVGEGPLNEKLFF. The CDR3 DNA follows: TGCAGCGTCGGAGAGGGACCGCTTAATGAAAAACTGTTTTTT.

The chain recombines TRBV5-6 with TRBJ2-7; 7 positions agree with TRBD1. J was trimmed by 4 bases and V by 3 bases; bases with no gene match: 7. CDR3 length equals 14 residues. Germline V gene sequence: CDR1 SGHDT, CDR2 YYEEEE. The CDR3 region is CASSSTGKRYEQYF. The CDR3 DNA sequence: TGTGCCAGCAGCTCGACAGGGAAGCGTTACGAGCAGTACTTC. Drawing the rest from reference TRBV5-6 and TRBJ2-7, the complete variable domain is DAGVTQSPTHLIKTRGQQVTLRCSPKSGHDTVSWYQQALGQGPQFIFQYYEEEERQRGNFPDRFSGHQFPNYSSELNVNALLLGDSALYLCASSSTGKRYEQYFGPGTRLTVT.

The sample holds one count of this clone. The chain combines TRBV5-4 with TRBJ1-1; D might be TRBD1 (6 bases). The CDR3 length is 15 residues. The V end lost 5 bases, the J end lost 0 bases, and 14 bases lay between the germline ends. Germline-derived CDR1 and CDR2 are SGHNT and YYREEE (reference sequence). The CDR3, as DNA: TGTGCCAGCAGGTCGGGGGCCAGTTTGAACACTGAAGCTTTCTTT. It specifies CASRSGASLNTEAFF.

On this clone: Other DNA sequences in this sample translate to the same CDR3. V is TRBV7-9 and J is TRBJ2-3, with a tentative D call TRBD1 (6 bases). The length of the CDR3 is 15 residues. V shed 5 bases and J shed 0 bases, with 12 bases lying between them. The germline CDR1 and CDR2 sequences are SEHNR and FQNEAQ (reference sequence). CDR3 sequence: CASSLDRPSTDTQYF. CDR3 coding DNA: TGTGCCAGCAGCCTGGACAGACCAAGCACAGATACGCAGTATTTT.

The chain uses TRBV2 and TRBJ2-5; D ambiguous. The CDR3 totals 14 residues. Trimming cost V 6 bases and J 1 base, with 12 bases left between them. CDR1 SNHLY and CDR2 FYNNEI come from the germline V gene. The CDR3 sequence is CASSTTSTQETQYF. The CDR3 DNA follows: TGTGCCAGCAGCACGACAAGTACCCAAGAGACCCAGTACTTC. Full variable domain (outside the CDR3, taken from reference TRBV2 and TRBJ2-5): EPEVTQTPSHQVTQMGQEVILRCVPISNHLYFYWYRQILGQKVEFLVSFYNNEISEKSEIFDDQFSVERPDGSNFTLKIRSTKLEDSAMYFCASSTTSTQETQYFGPGTRLLVL.